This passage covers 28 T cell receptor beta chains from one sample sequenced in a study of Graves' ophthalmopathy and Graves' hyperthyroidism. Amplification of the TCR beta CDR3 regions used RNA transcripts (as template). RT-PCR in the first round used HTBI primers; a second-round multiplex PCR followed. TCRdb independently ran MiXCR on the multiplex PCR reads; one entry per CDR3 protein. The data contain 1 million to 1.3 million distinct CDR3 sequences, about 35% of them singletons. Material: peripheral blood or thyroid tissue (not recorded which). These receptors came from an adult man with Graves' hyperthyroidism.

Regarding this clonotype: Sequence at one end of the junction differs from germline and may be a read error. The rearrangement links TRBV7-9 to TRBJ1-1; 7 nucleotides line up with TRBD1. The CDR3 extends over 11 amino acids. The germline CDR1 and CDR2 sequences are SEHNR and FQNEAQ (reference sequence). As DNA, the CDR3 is TGTGCCAGCAGCTTAGCCTCGGCAGGGGGCTTT. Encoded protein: CASSLASAGGF. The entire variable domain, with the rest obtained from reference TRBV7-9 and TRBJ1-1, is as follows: DTGVSQNPRHKITKRGQNVTFRCDPISEHNRLYWYRQTLGQGPEFLTYFQNEAQLEKSRLLSDRFSAERPKGSFSTLEIQRTEQGDSAMYLCASSLASAGGFGQGTRLTVV.

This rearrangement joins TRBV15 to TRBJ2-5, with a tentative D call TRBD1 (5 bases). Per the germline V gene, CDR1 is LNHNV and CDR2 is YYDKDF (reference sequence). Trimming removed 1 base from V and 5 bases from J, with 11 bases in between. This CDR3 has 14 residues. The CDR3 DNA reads TGTGCCACCAGCAGAGGCAGGGCCGCCGAGACCCAGTACTTC. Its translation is CATSRGRAAETQYF.

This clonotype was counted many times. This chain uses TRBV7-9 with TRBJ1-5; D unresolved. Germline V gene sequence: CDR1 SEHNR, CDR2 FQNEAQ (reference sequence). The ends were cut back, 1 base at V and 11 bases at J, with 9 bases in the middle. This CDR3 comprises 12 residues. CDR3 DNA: TGTGCCAGCAGCTTAGGAGGTGTGGCCCAGCATTTT. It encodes CASSLGGVAQHF. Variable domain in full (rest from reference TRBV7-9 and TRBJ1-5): DTGVSQNPRHKITKRGQNVTFRCDPISEHNRLYWYRQTLGQGPEFLTYFQNEAQLEKSRLLSDRFSAERPKGSFSTLEIQRTEQGDSAMYLCASSLGGVAQHFGDGTRLSIL.

The chain's CDR3 is CASSLGDRVRAFF. The DNA for the CDR3 is TGTGCCAGCAGCTTAGGTGACCGAGTGAGGGCTTTCTTT. The rearrangement links TRBV11-2 to TRBJ1-1; D gene unclear. CDR1 and CDR2 (germline): SGHAT, FQNNGV. The V and J ends lost 1 base and 11 bases respectively, with 14 bases between them. The CDR3 spans 13 residues.

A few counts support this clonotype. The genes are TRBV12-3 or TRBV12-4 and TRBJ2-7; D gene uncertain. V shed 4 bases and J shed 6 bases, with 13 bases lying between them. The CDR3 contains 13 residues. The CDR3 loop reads CASSSETDIEQYF. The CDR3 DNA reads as TGTGCCAGCAGTTCCGAGACGGATATCGAGCAGTACTTC.

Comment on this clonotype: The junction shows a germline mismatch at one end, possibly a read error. For the CDR3, the DNA is TGTGCCAGCAGTTACTCGAGGGACAGAATTCCGCCCCAGCATTTT. Its protein is CASSYSRDRIPPQHF. The V gene is TRBV10-3, the J gene TRBJ1-5, with 7 nucleotides matching TRBD1. CDR3 length equals 15 residues. The germline V gene encodes CDR1 ENHRY and CDR2 SYGVKD.

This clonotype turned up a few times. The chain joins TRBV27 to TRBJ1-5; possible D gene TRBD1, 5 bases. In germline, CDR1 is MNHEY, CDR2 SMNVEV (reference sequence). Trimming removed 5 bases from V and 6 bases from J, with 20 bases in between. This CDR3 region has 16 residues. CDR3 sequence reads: CASSPSHGGWVQPQHF. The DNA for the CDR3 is TGTGCCAGCAGTCCTTCTCACGGGGGTTGGGTTCAGCCCCAGCATTTT.

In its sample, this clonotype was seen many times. As DNA, the CDR3 is TGTGCCAGCAGACCCAAGCCGGGACAGGGGACATATGGCTACACCTTC. Encoded protein: CASRPKPGQGTYGYTF. This rearrangement joins TRBV11-2 to TRBJ1-2, with 10 bases fitting TRBD1. The CDR3 sequence is 16 residues long. Trimming cost V 6 bases and J 5 bases; bases outside gene matches: 12. The germline CDR1 and CDR2 sequences are SGHAT and FQNNGV.

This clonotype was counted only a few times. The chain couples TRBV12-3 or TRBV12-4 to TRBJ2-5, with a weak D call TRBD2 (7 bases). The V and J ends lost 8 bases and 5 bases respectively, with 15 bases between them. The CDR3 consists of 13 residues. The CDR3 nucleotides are TGTGCCAGCGGGGGGCGGGGGCGGGAGACCCAGTACTTC. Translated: CASGGRGRETQYF.

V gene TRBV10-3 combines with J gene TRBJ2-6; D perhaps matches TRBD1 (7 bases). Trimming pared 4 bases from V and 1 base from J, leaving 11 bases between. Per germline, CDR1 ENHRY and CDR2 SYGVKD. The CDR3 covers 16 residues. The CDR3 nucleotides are TGTGCCATCAGTGCTCCAGGGGGGTCTGGGGCCAACGTCCTGACTTTC. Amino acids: CAISAPGGSGANVLTF.

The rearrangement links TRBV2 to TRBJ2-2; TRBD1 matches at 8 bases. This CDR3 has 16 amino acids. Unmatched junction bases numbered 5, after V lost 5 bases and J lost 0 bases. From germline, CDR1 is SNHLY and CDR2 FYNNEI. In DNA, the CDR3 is TGTGCCAGCAGTCCTGGCAGGGGGCCGAACACCGGGGAGCTGTTTTTT. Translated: CASSPGRGPNTGELFF. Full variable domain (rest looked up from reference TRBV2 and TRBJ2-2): EPEVTQTPSHQVTQMGQEVILRCVPISNHLYFYWYRQILGQKVEFLVSFYNNEISEKSEIFDDQFSVERPDGSNFTLKIRSTKLEDSAMYFCASSPGRGPNTGELFFGEGSRLTVL.

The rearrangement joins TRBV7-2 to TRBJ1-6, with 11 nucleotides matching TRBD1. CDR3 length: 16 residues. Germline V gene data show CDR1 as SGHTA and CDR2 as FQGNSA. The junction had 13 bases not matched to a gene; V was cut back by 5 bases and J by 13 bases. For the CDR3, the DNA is TGTGCCAGCAGCCCATTGCCGGGACAGGGGGATCAGCCCCTCCACTTT. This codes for CASSPLPGQGDQPLHF.

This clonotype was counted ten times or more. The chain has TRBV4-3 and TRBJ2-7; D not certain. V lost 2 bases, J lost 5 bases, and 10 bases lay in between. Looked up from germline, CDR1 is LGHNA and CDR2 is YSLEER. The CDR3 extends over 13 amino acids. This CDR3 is CASSQLPGHEQYF. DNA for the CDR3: TGCGCCAGCAGCCAACTCCCGGGTCACGAGCAGTACTTC.

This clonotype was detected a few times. CDR3 nucleotides: TGTGCCAGCACGGGGACAGGTGGTAATGAAAAACTGTTTTTT. Translated, it gives CASTGTGGNEKLFF. The chain recombines TRBV12-3 or TRBV12-4 with TRBJ1-4; 8 nucleotides match TRBD1. The V gene end was trimmed by 7 bases and the J gene end by 4 bases; junction bases not matched to a gene: 5. This CDR3 contains 14 residues.

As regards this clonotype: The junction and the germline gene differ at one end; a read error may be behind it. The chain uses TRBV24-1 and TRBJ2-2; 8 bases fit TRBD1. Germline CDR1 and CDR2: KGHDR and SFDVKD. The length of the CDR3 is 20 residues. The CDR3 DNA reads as TGTGCCACCAGTGGTTTGTTGCTTTCAGGGGGCGGTGCCTTCACCGGGGAGCTGTTTTTT. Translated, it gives CATSGLLLSGGGAFTGELFF.

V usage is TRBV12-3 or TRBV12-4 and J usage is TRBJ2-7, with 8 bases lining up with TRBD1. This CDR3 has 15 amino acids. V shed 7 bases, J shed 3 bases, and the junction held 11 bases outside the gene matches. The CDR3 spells CASNRQGAKGYEQYF. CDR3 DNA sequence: TGTGCCAGCAATCGCCAGGGGGCGAAAGGCTACGAGCAGTACTTC.

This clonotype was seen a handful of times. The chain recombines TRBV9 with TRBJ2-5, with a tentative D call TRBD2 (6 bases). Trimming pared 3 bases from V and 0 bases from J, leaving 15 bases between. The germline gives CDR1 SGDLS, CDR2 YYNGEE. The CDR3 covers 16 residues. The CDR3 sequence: CASSGRTGTYQETQYF. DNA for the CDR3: TGTGCCAGCAGCGGTCGTACCGGGACTTACCAAGAGACCCAGTACTTC.

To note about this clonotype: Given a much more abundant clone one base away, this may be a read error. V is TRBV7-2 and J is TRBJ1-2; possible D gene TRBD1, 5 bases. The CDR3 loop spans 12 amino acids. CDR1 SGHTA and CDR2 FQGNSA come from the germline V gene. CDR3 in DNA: TGTGCCAGCAGCGACGACAGTTATGGCCACACCTTC. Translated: CASSDDSYGHTF.

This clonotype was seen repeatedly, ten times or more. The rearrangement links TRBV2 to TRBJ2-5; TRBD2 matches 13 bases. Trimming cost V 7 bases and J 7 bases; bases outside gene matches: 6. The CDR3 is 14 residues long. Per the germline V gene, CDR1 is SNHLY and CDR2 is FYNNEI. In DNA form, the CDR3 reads TGTGCCAGCACCGGGACTAGCGGGATCTTGACCCAGTACTTC. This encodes CASTGTSGILTQYF.

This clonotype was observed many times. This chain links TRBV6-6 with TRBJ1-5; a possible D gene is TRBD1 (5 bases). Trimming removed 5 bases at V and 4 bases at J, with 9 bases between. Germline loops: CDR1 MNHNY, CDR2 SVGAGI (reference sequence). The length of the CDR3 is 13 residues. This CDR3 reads CASSNRMNQPQHF. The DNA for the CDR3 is TGTGCCAGCAGTAACAGGATGAATCAGCCCCAGCATTTT.

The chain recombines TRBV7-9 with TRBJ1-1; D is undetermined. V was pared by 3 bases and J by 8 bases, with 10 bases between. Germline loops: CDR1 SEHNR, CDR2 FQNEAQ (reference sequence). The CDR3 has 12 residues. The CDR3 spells CASSFPGREAFF. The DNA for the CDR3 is TGTGCCAGCAGCTTTCCTGGACGAGAAGCTTTCTTT.

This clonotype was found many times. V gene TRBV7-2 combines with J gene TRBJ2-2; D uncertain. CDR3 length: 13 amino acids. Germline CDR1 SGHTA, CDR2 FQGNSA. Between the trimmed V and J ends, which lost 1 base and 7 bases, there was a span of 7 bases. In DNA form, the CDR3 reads TGTGCCAGCAGCTTAGGTTTCGGCGGGGAGCTGTTTTTT. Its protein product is CASSLGFGGELFF.

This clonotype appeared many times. The CDR3 is CASSPQGAGNTIYF. As DNA, the CDR3 is TGTGCCAGCAGTCCCCAGGGAGCTGGAAACACCATATATTTT. This sequence joins TRBV6-6 and TRBJ1-3; D possibly corresponds to TRBD1 (5 bases). The V end lost 5 bases, the J end lost 2 bases, and 10 bases lay between the germline ends. The length of the CDR3 is 14 residues. Germline V gene lookup returns CDR1 MNHNY and CDR2 SVGAGI (reference sequence).

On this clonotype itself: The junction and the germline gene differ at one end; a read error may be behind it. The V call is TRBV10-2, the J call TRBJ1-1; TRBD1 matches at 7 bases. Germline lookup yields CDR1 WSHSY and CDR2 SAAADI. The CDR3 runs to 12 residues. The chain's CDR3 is CASSLIGTDAFF. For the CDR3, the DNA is TGTGCCAGCAGCTTGATCGGGACAGACGCTTTCTTT.

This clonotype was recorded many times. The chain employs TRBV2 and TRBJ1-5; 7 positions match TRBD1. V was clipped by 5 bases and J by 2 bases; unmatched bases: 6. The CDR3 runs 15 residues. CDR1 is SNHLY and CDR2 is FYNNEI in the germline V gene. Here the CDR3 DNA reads TGTGCCAGCAGTATAGGACAGGCAGGCAATCAGCCCCAGCATTTT. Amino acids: CASSIGQAGNQPQHF. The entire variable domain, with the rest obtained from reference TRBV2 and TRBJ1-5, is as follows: EPEVTQTPSHQVTQMGQEVILRCVPISNHLYFYWYRQILGQKVEFLVSFYNNEISEKSEIFDDQFSVERPDGSNFTLKIRSTKLEDSAMYFCASSIGQAGNQPQHFGDGTRLSIL.

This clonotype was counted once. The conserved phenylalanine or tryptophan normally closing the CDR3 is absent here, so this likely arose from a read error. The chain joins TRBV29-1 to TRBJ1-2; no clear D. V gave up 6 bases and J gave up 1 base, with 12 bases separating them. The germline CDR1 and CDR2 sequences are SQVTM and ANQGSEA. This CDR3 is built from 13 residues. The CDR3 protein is CSVDNDNNYGYTL. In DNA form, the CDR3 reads TGCAGCGTCGATAACGATAATAACTATGGCTACACCCTC.

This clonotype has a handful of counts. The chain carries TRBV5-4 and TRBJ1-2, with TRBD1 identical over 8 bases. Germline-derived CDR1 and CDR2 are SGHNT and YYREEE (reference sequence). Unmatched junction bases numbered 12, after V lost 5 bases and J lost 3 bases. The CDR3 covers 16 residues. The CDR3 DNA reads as TGTGCCAGCAGTTACTCTCGCCCGGGACAGGACTATGGCTACACCTTC. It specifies CASSYSRPGQDYGYTF.

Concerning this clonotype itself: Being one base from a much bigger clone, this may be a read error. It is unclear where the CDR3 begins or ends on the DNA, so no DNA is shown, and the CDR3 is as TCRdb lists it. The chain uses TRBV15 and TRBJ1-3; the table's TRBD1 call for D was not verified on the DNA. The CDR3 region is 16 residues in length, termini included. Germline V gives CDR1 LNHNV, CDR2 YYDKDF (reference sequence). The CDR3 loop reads CATSTDRGFFGDTIYF.